These 23 T cell receptor beta chains originate from one sample sequenced in a study of blood T cells in healthy people across ages. The authors ran a second PCR of about 6 to 11 cycles using a sample-barcoded 5' primer and a J-beta primer mix. One entry per CDR3 protein results from TCRdb running MiXCR on the 5' RACE reads. The sample lists 550,000 to 800,000 distinct CDR3 sequences, 32% occurring once. Specimen: blood. These receptor sequences come from an elderly woman in good health.

This clonotype has just a few counts. The rearrangement joins TRBV20-1 to TRBJ1-4, with TRBD1 matching over 7 bases. Germline assignment: CDR1 DFQATT and CDR2 SNEGSKA (reference sequence). This CDR3 comprises 14 residues. J was trimmed by 5 bases and V by 0 bases; bases with no gene match: 3. This CDR3 reads CSARETGQNEKLFF. The CDR3 coding sequence is TGCAGTGCTAGAGAGACGGGACAGAATGAAAAACTGTTTTTT.

The chain joins TRBV20-1 to TRBJ2-1; perhaps D is TRBD1 or TRBD2 (5 bases each). V was clipped by 0 bases and J by 3 bases, with 15 bases between them. Germline V gene sequence: CDR1 DFQATT, CDR2 SNEGSKA (reference sequence). This CDR3 comprises 16 residues. The CDR3: CSARERDLRGYNEQFF. CDR3 bases: TGCAGTGCTAGAGAAAGGGACCTACGGGGCTACAATGAGCAGTTCTTC.

In the case of this clonotype: At one boundary the junction diverges from the germline segment, which might be a read error. The chain is built from TRBV12-3 or TRBV12-4 and TRBJ1-1; 8 nucleotides line up with TRBD1. The CDR3 covers 15 residues. The chain's CDR3 is CTSSFGSGGWTEAFF. The CDR3 DNA sequence: TGTACCAGCAGTTTCGGTTCAGGGGGCTGGACTGAAGCTTTCTTT.

This clonotype was recorded a few times. Germline and junction disagree at one end, which may indicate a read error. J is TRBJ2-3 and V is TRBV12-3 or TRBV12-4, with 16 bases identical to TRBD2. This CDR3 comprises 19 residues. CDR3 in amino acids: CASSPVGTSGGGSTDAQYF. CDR3 DNA sequence: TGTGCCAGCAGTCCAGTGGGGACTAGCGGGGGGGGGAGCACAGATGCGCAGTATTTT.

As regards this clonotype: A single base separates this from a much larger clone, so it may be a read error. V usage is TRBV10-2 and J usage is TRBJ2-5, with a possible D match to TRBD1 (6 bases). The end of the DNA aligns better with TRBJ2-7, so the J call may be wrong. In germline, CDR1 is WSHSY, CDR2 SAAADI. The CDR3 totals 14 residues. The CDR3 reads CASRDTGLMGEQYF. CDR3 DNA sequence: TGCGCCAGCAGGGATACAGGGCTTATGGGCGAGCAGTACTTC.

This clonotype has a count of ten or more. This chain joins TRBV6-6 and TRBJ2-1; 12 bases match TRBD2. Germline values: CDR1 MNHNY, CDR2 SVGAGI (reference sequence). The CDR3 totals 18 residues. V was clipped by 5 bases and J by 2 bases; unmatched bases: 10. CDR3 sequence (DNA): TGTGCCAGCAGTCTCCTAGCGGGGGGGCGGATGACCTACAATGAGCAGTTCTTC. Translation gives CASSLLAGGRMTYNEQFF.

This clonotype was counted ten times or more. The chain joins TRBV20-1 to TRBJ2-5; the D is unclear. CDR3 length: 13 residues. V was pared by 0 bases and J by 4 bases, with 9 bases between. The germline CDR1 and CDR2 sequences are DFQATT and SNEGSKA (reference sequence). The CDR3 sequence is CSARDWSGETQYF. The CDR3 nucleotides read TGCAGTGCTAGAGATTGGTCTGGAGAGACCCAGTACTTC.

This clonotype showed up many times. The rearrangement links TRBV7-2 to TRBJ1-4; D gene ambiguous. The CDR3 spans 15 residues. The V gene's germline CDR1 is SGHTA and CDR2 FQGNSA. Deletions cut 5 bases from V and 3 bases from J, with 13 bases between. For the CDR3, the DNA is TGTGCCAGCAGCCCTGGCGGCAACCCTAATGAAAAACTGTTTTTT. Translated: CASSPGGNPNEKLFF.

This clonotype was observed many times. The gene calls are TRBV20-1 and TRBJ2-5, with D maybe TRBD2 (5 bases). With 3 bases removed from V and 0 bases from J, the gap between germline ends came to 17 bases. This CDR3 comprises 16 residues. CDR1 DFQATT and CDR2 SNEGSKA come from the germline V gene (reference sequence). The CDR3: CSASFIVGEYQETQYF. CDR3 DNA: TGCAGTGCTAGCTTTATCGTCGGGGAGTACCAAGAGACCCAGTACTTC.

Turning to this clonotype: Since a much larger clone is just one base distant, this may be a read error. The rearrangement joins TRBV7-2 to TRBJ2-1; the D gene could be TRBD1 or TRBD2 (7 bases each). Germline CDR1 is SGHTA and CDR2 is FQGNSA. V was cut by 5 bases and J by 0 bases, with 14 bases left in between. CDR3 size: 16 residues. The CDR3 spells CASSPRGGLSYNEQFF. The CDR3 DNA reads as TGTGCCAGCAGCCCCAGGGGGGGCCTCTCCTACAATGAGCAGTTCTTC.

This clonotype has at least ten counts. The chain has TRBV11-1 and TRBJ2-3, with 9 bases fitting TRBD2. The CDR3 sequence is 17 residues long. The V segment lost 3 bases and the J segment 4 bases; nucleotides outside the gene matches: 11. Germline V gives CDR1 SGHAT, CDR2 FQDESV (reference sequence). This chain's CDR3 is CASSFRSGGSPADTQYF. The CDR3 nucleotides read TGTGCCAGCAGCTTCCGTAGCGGGGGATCTCCCGCAGATACGCAGTATTTT. Using reference TRBV11-1 and TRBJ2-3 for the parts outside the CDR3, the full variable domain is EAEVAQSPRYKITEKSQAVAFWCDPISGHATLYWYRQILGQGPELLVQFQDESVVDDSQLPKDRFSAERLKGVDSTLKIQPAELGDSAMYLCASSFRSGGSPADTQYFGPGTRLTVL.

This clonotype was seen at least ten times. The chain recombines TRBV7-2 with TRBJ2-6; D remains unclear. CDR3 length: 14 amino acids. The V end was cut by 2 bases, the J end by 5 bases, with 7 bases between. The germline gives CDR1 SGHTA, CDR2 FQGNSA. CDR3 coding DNA: TGTGCCAGCAGCTTAATAATAAGGGCCAACGTCCTGACTTTC. It codes for CASSLIIRANVLTF.

This clonotype was seen a single time. The V call is TRBV20-1, the J call TRBJ2-4; D possibly corresponds to TRBD1 (5 bases). The CDR3 runs to 15 residues. Looked up from germline, CDR1 is DFQATT and CDR2 is SNEGSKA (reference sequence). Trimming stripped 3 bases from V and 3 bases from J, with 15 bases between. The CDR3 loop reads CSASRSGMDKNIQYF. CDR3 DNA: TGCAGTGCTAGCAGATCAGGGATGGACAAAAACATTCAGTACTTC.

This clonotype was recorded many times. The J gene is TRBJ1-2, the V gene TRBV24-1; TRBD1 aligns across 8 bases. The germline V gene has CDR1 KGHDR and CDR2 SFDVKD. J was trimmed by 8 bases and V by 3 bases; bases with no gene match: 7. The CDR3 is 14 residues long. The CDR3 here is CATSDTDRVDGYTF. The CDR3, as DNA: TGTGCCACCAGTGATACGGACAGGGTTGACGGCTACACCTTC.

Ten or more counts support this clonotype. CDR3 in DNA: TGCGCCAGCAGCGTGGGGGGAAGCGGGGGGGAAGAGACCCAGTACTTC. Amino acids: CASSVGGSGGEETQYF. V is TRBV4-1 and J is TRBJ2-5, with TRBD2 identical over 10 bases. The CDR3 extends over 16 amino acids. Germline loops: CDR1 MGHRA, CDR2 YSYEKL. Unmatched junction bases numbered 9, after V lost 5 bases and J lost 3 bases.

Points on this clonotype: A clone one base away is much larger, so this may be a read error. The chain uses TRBV28 and TRBJ1-5; a possible D gene is TRBD1 (6 bases). V lost 6 bases and J 6 bases, leaving 15 bases between the germline ends. This CDR3 comprises 14 residues. Germline CDR1 is MDHEN and CDR2 is SYDVKM. CDR3 residues: CASRGNRDSQPQHF. CDR3 DNA sequence: TGTGCCAGCAGAGGTAACAGGGATTCTCAGCCCCAGCATTTT.

In this sample, this clonotype turned up many times. The genes are TRBV14 and TRBJ2-7, with 9 bases lining up with TRBD1. Germline CDR1 is SGHDN and CDR2 is FVKESK. Losses at the gene ends were 3 bases for V and 5 bases for J; bases not matched to a gene: 8. The CDR3 totals 15 residues. The CDR3 is CASSQAGQGYHEQYF. The CDR3 DNA is TGTGCCAGCAGCCAGGCAGGACAGGGGTACCACGAGCAGTACTTC.

There are a few counts of this clonotype. V gene TRBV29-1 combines with J gene TRBJ1-1; no clear D gene. This CDR3 comprises 12 residues. Trimming shortened V by 6 bases and J by 3 bases, and 11 bases separated the two germline ends. Germline CDR1 and CDR2: SQVTM and ANQGSEA. CDR3 amino acids: CSVVRRDTEAFF. Here the CDR3 DNA reads TGCAGCGTGGTTCGGAGGGACACTGAAGCTTTCTTT.

This clonotype was recorded once. This CDR3 fails to terminate in the conserved phenylalanine or tryptophan, so it likely reflects a read error. This chain uses TRBV28 with TRBJ1-5; D unresolved. Germline V gives CDR1 MDHEN, CDR2 SYDVKM. There are 12 residues in the CDR3. V lost 5 bases, J lost 3 bases, and 5 bases lay in between. CDR3 region: CASSQFNQPQHV. The CDR3 DNA follows: TGTGCCAGCAGTCAGTTCAATCAGCCCCAGCATGTT.

This clonotype has just a few counts. The chain is built from TRBV12-3 or TRBV12-4 and TRBJ2-2; D possibly uses TRBD1 or TRBD2 (5 bases each). V was shortened by 1 base and J by 4 bases, with 13 bases between the two germline ends. CDR3 length: 16 amino acids. The CDR3 spells CASSLGTGRFTGELFF. DNA for the CDR3: TGTGCCAGCAGTTTAGGTACGGGGCGTTTCACCGGGGAGCTGTTTTTT.

The gene calls are TRBV7-2 and TRBJ2-3; weak D call: TRBD2 (6 bases). CDR3 length: 16 amino acids. Germline CDR1 SGHTA, CDR2 FQGNSA. V lost 5 bases and J 5 bases, leaving 20 bases between the germline ends. CDR3 region: CASSRGSDSFGDTQYF. The CDR3 DNA sequence: TGTGCCAGCAGCCGGGGGTCGGACTCCTTTGGAGATACGCAGTATTTT. Full variable domain (remainder filled in from reference TRBV7-2 and TRBJ2-3): GAGVSQSPSNKVTEKGKDVELRCDPISGHTALYWYRQSLGQGLEFLIYFQGNSAPDKSGLPSDRFSAERTGGSVSTLTIQRTQQEDSAVYLCASSRGSDSFGDTQYFGPGTRLTVL.

The table lists this clonotype with a few counts. The genes are TRBV7-3 and TRBJ2-2; no reliable D call. Germline assignment: CDR1 SGHTA and CDR2 FQGTGA. The CDR3 is made up of 13 amino acids. V lost 5 bases to trimming and J lost 7 bases, with 11 bases between them. CDR3 DNA sequence: TGTGCCAGCAGCACACAACCCGGCGGGGAGCTGTTTTTT. Translating gives CASSTQPGGELFF.

This clonotype showed up just a few times. This rearrangement joins TRBV7-3 to TRBJ2-3, with D hard to call. CDR1 is SGHTA and CDR2 is FQGTGA in the germline V gene. The V gene lost 5 bases and the J gene lost 6 bases, with 12 bases spanning the gap. The CDR3 totals 13 residues. For the CDR3, the DNA is TGTGCCAGCAGCCCTCTATCCATGGATACGCAGTATTTT. Amino acids: CASSPLSMDTQYF.